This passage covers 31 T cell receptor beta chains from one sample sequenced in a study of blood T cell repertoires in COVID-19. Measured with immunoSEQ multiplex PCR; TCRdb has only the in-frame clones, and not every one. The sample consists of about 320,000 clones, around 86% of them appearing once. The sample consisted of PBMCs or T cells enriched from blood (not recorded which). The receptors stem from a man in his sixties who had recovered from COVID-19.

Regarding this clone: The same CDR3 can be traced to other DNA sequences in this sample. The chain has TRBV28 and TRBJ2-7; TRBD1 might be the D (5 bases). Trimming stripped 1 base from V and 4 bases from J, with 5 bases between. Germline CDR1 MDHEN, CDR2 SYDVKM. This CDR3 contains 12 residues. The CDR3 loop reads CASSLSGYEQYF. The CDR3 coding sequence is TGTGCCAGCAGTTTATCAGGGTACGAGCAGTACTTC.

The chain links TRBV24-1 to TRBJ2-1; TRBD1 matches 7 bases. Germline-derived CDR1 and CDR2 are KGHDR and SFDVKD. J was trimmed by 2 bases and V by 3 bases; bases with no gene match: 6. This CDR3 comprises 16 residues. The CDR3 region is CATSDPGQETYNEQFF. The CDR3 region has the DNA TGTGCCACCAGTGATCCCGGACAGGAAACCTACAATGAGCAGTTCTTC.

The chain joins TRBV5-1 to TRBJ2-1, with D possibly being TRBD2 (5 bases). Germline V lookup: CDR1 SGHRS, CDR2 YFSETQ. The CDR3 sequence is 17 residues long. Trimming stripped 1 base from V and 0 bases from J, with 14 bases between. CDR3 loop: CASSLLGSVSSYNEQFF. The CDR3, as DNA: TGCGCCAGCAGCTTGTTGGGTAGCGTGAGCTCCTACAATGAGCAGTTCTTC.

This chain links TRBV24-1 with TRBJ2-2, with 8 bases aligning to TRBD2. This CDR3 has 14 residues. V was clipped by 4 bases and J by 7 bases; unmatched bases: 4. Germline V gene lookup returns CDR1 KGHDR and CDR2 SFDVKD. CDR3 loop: CATSEAGVGGELFF. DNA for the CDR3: TGTGCCACCAGTGAAGCGGGAGTAGGCGGGGAGCTGTTTTTT.

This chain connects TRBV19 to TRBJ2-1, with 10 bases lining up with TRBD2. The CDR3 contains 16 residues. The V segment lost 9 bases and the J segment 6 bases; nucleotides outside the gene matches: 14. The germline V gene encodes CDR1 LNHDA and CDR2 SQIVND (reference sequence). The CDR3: CARPGRRLAGVNEQFF. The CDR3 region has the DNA TGTGCCAGACCGGGGCGGCGGCTAGCGGGAGTCAATGAGCAGTTCTTC.

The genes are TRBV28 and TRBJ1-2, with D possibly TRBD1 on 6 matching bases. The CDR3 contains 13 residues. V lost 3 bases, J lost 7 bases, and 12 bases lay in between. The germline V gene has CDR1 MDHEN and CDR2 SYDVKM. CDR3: CASSFEGGRGYTF. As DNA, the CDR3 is TGTGCCAGCAGTTTCGAAGGGGGTCGTGGCTACACCTTC.

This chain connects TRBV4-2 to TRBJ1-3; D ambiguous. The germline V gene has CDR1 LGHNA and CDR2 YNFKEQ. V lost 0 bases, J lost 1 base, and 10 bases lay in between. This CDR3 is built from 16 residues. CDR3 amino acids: CASSQDLRGSGNTIYF. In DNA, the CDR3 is TGTGCCAGCAGCCAAGATCTCCGGGGATCTGGAAACACCATATATTTT.

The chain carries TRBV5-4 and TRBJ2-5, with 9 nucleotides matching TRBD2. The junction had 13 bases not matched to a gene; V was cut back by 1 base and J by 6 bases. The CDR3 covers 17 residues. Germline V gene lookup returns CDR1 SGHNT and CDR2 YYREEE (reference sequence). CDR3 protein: CASSLPHGREGRKTQYF. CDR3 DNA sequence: TGTGCCAGCAGCTTGCCCCATGGGCGGGAGGGACGGAAGACCCAGTACTTC.

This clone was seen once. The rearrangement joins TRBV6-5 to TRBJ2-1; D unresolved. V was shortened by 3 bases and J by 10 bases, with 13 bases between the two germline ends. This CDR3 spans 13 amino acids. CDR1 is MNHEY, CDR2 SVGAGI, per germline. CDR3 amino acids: CASSYSVRWEQFF. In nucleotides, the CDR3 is TGTGCCAGCAGTTATTCTGTCCGGTGGGAGCAGTTCTTC.

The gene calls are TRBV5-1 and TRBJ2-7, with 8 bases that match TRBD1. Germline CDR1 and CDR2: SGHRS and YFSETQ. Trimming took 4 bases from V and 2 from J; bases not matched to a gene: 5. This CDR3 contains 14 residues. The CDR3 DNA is TGCGCCAGCAGCGTCCAGGGGGCGACCTACGAGCAGTACTTC. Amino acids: CASSVQGATYEQYF.

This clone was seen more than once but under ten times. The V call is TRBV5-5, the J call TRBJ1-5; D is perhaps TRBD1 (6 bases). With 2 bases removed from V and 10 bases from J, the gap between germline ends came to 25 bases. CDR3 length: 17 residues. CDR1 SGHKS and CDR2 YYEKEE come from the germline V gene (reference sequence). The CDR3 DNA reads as TGTGCCAGCAGCTTCTCCTCCTCAACAGGGCCGGGGGGCCCCCAGCATTTT. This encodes CASSFSSSTGPGGPQHF.

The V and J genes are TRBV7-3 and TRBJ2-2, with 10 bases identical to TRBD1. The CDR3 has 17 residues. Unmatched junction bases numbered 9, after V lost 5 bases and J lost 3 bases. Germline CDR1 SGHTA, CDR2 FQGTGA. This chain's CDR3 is CASSLRRGTGDTGELFF. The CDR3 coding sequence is TGTGCCAGCAGCCTCAGACGGGGGACAGGGGACACCGGGGAGCTGTTTTTT.

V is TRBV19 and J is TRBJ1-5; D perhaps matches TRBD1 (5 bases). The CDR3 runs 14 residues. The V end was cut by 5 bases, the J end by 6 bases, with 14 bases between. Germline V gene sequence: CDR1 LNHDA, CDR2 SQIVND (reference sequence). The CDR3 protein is CASSVAFGGQPQHF. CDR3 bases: TGTGCCAGTAGTGTAGCTTTCGGGGGTCAGCCCCAGCATTTT.

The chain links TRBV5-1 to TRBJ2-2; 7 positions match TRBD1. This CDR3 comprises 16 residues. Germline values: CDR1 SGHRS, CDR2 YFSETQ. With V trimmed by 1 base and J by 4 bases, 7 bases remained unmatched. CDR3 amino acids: CASSLYSGGSTGELFF. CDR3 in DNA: TGCGCCAGCAGCTTGTATTCAGGGGGATCCACCGGGGAGCTGTTTTTT.

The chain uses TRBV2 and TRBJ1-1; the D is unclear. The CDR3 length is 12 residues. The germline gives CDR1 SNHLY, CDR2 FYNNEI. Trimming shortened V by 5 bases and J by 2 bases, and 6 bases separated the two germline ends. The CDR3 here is CASSPHNTEAFF. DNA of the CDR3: TGTGCCAGCAGTCCCCATAACACTGAAGCTTTCTTT.

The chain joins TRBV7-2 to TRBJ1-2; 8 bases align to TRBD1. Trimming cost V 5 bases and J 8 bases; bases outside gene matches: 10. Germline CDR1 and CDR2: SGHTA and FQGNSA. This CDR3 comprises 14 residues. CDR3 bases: TGTGCCAGCAGCACTACCGGGACAGGCACCGGCTACACCTTC. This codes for CASSTTGTGTGYTF.

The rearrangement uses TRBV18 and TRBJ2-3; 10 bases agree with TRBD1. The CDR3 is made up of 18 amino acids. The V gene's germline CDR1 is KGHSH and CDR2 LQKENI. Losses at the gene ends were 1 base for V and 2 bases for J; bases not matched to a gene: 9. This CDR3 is CASSPREPGQGFTDTQYF. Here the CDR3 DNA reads TGTGCCAGCTCACCACGCGAACCGGGACAGGGGTTCACAGATACGCAGTATTTT.

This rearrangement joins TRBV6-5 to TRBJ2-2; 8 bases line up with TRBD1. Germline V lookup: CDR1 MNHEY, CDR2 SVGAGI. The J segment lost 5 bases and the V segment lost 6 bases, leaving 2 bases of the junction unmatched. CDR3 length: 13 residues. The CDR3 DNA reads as TGTGCCAGCAGGCGGACAGGGACCGGGGAGCTGTTTTTT. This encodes CASRRTGTGELFF.

DNA of the CDR3: TGTGCCAGCAGCCCCCCGGCGGGGGGGACTAGCAATCAGCCCCAGCATTTT. It translates to CASSPPAGGTSNQPQHF. The chain employs TRBV7-9 and TRBJ1-5; possibly TRBD1 for D (5 bases). V gave up 5 bases and J gave up 0 bases, with 17 bases separating them. This CDR3 has 17 residues. Germline CDR1 SEHNR, CDR2 FQNEAQ (reference sequence).

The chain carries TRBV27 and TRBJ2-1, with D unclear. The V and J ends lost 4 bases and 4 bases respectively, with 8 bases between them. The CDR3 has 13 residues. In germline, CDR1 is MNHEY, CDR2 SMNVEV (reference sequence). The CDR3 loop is CASSWADYNEQFF. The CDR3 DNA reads TGTGCCAGCAGTTGGGCAGATTACAATGAGCAGTTCTTC.

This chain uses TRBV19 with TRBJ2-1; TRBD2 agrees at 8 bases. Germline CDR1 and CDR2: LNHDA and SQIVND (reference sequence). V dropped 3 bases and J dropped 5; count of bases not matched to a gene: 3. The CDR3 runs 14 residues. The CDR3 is CASSIWGLDNEQFF. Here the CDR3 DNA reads TGTGCCAGTAGTATCTGGGGACTAGACAATGAGCAGTTCTTC.

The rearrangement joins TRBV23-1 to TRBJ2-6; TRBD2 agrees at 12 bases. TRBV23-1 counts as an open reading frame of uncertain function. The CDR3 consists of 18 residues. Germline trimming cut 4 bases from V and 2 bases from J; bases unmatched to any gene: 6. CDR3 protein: CASSLRLAGEAGANVLTF. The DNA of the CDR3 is TGCGCCAGCAGTCTTCGACTAGCGGGAGAGGCTGGGGCCAACGTCCTGACTTTC.

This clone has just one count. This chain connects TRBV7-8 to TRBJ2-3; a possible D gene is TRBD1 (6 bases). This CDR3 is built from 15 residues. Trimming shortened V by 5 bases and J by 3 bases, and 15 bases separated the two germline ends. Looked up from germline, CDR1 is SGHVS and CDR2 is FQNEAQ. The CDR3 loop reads CASSKRGGVTDTQYF. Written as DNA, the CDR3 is TGTGCCAGCAGCAAAAGAGGGGGTGTGACAGATACGCAGTATTTT.

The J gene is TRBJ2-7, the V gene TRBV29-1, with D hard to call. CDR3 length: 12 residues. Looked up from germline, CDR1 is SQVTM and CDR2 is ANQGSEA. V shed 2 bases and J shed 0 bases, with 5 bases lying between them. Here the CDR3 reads CSVETFSYEQYF. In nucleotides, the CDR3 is TGCAGCGTTGAAACTTTCTCCTACGAGCAGTACTTC.

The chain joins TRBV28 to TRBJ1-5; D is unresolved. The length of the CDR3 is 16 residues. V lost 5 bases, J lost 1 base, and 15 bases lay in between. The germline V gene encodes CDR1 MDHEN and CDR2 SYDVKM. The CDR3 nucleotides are TGTGCCAGCAGTCTTAACTCGGGGAGGAGCAATCAGCCCCAGCATTTT. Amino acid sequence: CASSLNSGRSNQPQHF.

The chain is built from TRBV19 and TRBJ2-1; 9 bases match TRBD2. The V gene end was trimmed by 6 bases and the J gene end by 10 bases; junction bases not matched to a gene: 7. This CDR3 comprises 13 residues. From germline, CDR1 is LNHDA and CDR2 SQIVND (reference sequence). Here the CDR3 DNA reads TGTGCCAGTAGACTAGCGGGCGGCTCCGAGCAGTTCTTC. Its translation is CASRLAGGSEQFF. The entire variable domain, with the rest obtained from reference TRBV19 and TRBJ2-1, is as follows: DGGITQSPKYLFRKEGQNVTLSCEQNLNHDAMYWYRQDPGQGLRLIYYSQIVNDFQKGDIAEGYSVSREKKESFPLTVTSAQKNPTAFYLCASRLAGGSEQFFGPGTRLTVL.

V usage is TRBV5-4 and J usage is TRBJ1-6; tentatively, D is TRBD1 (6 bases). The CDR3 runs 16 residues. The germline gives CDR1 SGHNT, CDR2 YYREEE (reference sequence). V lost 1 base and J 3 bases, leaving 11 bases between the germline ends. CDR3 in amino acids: CASSLLGGDYNSPLHF. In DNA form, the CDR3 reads TGTGCCAGCAGCTTGTTAGGGGGTGACTATAATTCACCCCTCCACTTT.

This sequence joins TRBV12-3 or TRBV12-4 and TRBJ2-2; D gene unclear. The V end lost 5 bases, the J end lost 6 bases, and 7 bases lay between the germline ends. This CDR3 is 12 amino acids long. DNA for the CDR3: TGTGCCAGCAGTCCCGCAGCCGGGGAGCTGTTTTTT. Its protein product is CASSPAAGELFF.

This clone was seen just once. CDR3 in DNA: TGTGCCAGCAGTTTTGCGGGGACAGGATCCTACGAGCAGTACTTC. It yields the protein CASSFAGTGSYEQYF. The chain links TRBV6-2 or TRBV6-3 to TRBJ2-7; 8 bases line up with TRBD1. The CDR3 spans 15 residues. Per the germline V gene, CDR1 is MNHEY and CDR2 is SVGEGT. V shed 4 bases, J shed 1 base, and the junction held 6 bases outside the gene matches.

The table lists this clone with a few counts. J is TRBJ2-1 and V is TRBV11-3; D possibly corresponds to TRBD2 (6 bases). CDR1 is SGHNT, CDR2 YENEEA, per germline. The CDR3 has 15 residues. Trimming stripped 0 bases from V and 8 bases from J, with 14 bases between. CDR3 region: CASSLDRGREYEQFF. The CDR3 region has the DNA TGTGCCAGCAGCTTAGATCGGGGACGGGAGTATGAGCAGTTCTTC. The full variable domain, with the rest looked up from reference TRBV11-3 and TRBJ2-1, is EAGVVQSPRYKIIEKKQPVAFWCNPISGHNTLYWYLQNLGQGPELLIRYENEEAVDDSQLPKDRFSAERLKGVDSTLKIQPAELGDSAVYLCASSLDRGREYEQFFGPGTRLTVL.

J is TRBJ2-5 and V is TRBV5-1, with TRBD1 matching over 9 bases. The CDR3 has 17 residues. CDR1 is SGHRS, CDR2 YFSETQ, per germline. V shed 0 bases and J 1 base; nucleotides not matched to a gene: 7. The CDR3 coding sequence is TGCGCCAGCAGCTTGGCGGGACAGGGCAGCCTCCAAGAGACCCAGTACTTC. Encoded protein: CASSLAGQGSLQETQYF.